The 2 T cell receptor beta chains presented below share a single source sample, sequenced in a study of cytomegalovirus exposure and HLA in healthy donors. PCR primers comprised 60 Vbeta and 13 Jbeta primers. Sequencing used immunoSEQ multiplex PCR; TCRdb keeps in-frame clones, though not all of them. The sample records over 40,000 clones, 70% to 80% being singletons. What was sequenced was PBMCs. All receptors come from a man aged 30 to 39 in good health and CMV-seronegative.

The chain recombines TRBV10-1 with TRBJ2-5; D gene uncertain. The end of the DNA fits TRBJ2-7 better, so the J call may be wrong. The length of the CDR3 is 12 residues. CDR1 and CDR2 from the germline V gene are WNHNN and SYGVQD (reference sequence). The chain's CDR3 is CASSADTYEQYF. CDR3 nucleotide sequence: TGCGCCAGCAGCGCTGACACCTACGAGCAGTACTTC.

The V call is TRBV7-9, the J call TRBJ2-5; D gene unclear. The CDR3 is 14 amino acids. Per the germline V gene, CDR1 is SEHNR and CDR2 is FQNEAQ (reference sequence). V lost 1 base and J 0 bases, leaving 6 bases between the germline ends. This CDR3 is CASSLVTYQETQYF. In DNA, the CDR3 is TGTGCCAGCAGCTTAGTGACTTACCAAGAGACCCAGTACTTC.